This T cell receptor beta chain originates from a study of T cells in women clearing cervical HPV infection. Study results and limitations: CIN3+ cases had significantly higher TCR richness than controls; evenness did not differ. TRBV6-7 abundance was lower in cases than controls (around 0.1% versus 0.15%).

This CDR3 has 18 residues. TCRdb keeps only in-frame clones here, not all; method: immunoSEQ multiplex PCR. This sample's table reports some 40,000 clones. About this clone: Its antigen is not identified. Relative to the germline gene, one junction end is altered; a read error may explain this. The read ends 3 residues shy of where the CDR3 ends; the end is completed using the germline J gene.

Sample: blood buffy coat. This sequence originates from a woman aged 18 to 69 with a cervical HPV16 infection that either progressed to CIN3+ or cleared (not recorded which). J is TRBJ2-3 and V is TRBV23-1, with 9 positions matching TRBD1. TRBV23-1 is placed among ORFs of uncertain function. The CDR3: CASSQWKCRGTGTGTQYF. The part of the CDR3 DNA that was read is TGCGCCAGCAGTCAATGGAAGTGTCGTGGGACAGGGACAGGTACG.